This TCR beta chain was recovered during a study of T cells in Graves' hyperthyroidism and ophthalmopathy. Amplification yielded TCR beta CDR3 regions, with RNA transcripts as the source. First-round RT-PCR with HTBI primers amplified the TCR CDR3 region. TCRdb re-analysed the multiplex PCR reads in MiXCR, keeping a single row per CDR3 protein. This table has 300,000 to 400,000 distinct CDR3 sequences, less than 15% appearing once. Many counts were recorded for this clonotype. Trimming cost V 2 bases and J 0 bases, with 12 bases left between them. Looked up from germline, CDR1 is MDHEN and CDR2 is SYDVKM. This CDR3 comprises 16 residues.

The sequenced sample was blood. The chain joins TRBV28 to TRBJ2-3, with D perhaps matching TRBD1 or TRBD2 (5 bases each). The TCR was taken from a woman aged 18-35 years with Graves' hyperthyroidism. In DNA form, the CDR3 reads TGTGCCAGCAGTTTAGGGCAGGGAGAGAGCACAGATACGCAGTATTTT. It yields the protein CASSLGQGESTDTQYF.